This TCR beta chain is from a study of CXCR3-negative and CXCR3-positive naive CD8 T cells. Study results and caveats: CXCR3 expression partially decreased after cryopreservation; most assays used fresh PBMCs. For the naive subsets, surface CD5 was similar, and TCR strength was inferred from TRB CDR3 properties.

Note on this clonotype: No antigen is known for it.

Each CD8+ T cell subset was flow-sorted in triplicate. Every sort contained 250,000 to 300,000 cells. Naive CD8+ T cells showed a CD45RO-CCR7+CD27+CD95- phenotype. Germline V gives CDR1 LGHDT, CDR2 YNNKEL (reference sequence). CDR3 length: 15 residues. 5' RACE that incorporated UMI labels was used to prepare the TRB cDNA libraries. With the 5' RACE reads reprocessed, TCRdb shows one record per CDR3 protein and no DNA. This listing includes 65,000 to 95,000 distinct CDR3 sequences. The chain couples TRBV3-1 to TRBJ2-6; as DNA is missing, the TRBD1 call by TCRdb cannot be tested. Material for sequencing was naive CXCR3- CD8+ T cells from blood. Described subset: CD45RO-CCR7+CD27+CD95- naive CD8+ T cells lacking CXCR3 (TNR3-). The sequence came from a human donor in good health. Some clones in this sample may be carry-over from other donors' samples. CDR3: CASKLGGSGANVLTF.